What follows describes a single T cell receptor beta chain. No antigen is known for it. Survey level was the resolution at which the v3.0 immunoSEQ assay ran. Measured with immunoSEQ multiplex PCR; TCRdb has only the in-frame clones, and not every one. The sample carries fewer than 40,000 clones, 85% recorded once. The record originates from a study of long-term antiretroviral therapy in people with HIV. General study points: The ART regimens used between the mid-2000s and the late 2010s may be less effective than current ones. Repertoires with HIV possessed tighter CDR3 length spans than those of controls.

No donor had fewer than one pre-ART PBMC sample or fewer than two post-ART PBMC samples. Treatment for all HIV-infected participants took place in the United States. The CDR3 covers 10 residues. Per the germline V gene, CDR1 is SNHLY and CDR2 is FYNNEI. V shed 4 bases and J shed 14 bases, with 9 bases lying between them. This TCR was sampled from a woman aged 45-59 years with HIV. The specimen was unsorted PBMCs, collected 3.1 years after starting antiretroviral therapy. The chain uses TRBV2 and TRBJ2-1; D uncertain. The CDR3 sequence: CASSVGTKFF. In DNA form, the CDR3 reads TGTGCCAGCAGTGTCGGTACTAAGTTCTTC.